These 27 T cell receptor beta chains were sequenced from one sample in a study of cytomegalovirus exposure and HLA in healthy donors. The primer mix had 60 Vbeta and 13 Jbeta primers. Here immunoSEQ multiplex PCR was the method, and the copy in TCRdb shows in-frame clones only, minus some. The table has about 140,000 clones, about 80% seen once. Sequencing used PBMCs. These receptor sequences come from a man aged 35 to 55 in good health and CMV-seropositive.

This sequence joins TRBV14 and TRBJ2-3, with D possibly matching TRBD1 (6 bases). Trimming took 0 bases from V and 5 from J, leaving 12 bases between them. CDR3 length: 15 amino acids. Per the germline V gene, CDR1 is SGHDN and CDR2 is FVKESK. Written as DNA, the CDR3 is TGTGCCAGCAGCCAAGAAGGCAGGGGTCTAGATACGCAGTATTTT. It codes for CASSQEGRGLDTQYF.

The chain joins TRBV30 to TRBJ2-7, with 7 bases that match TRBD2. V was clipped by 1 base and J by 4 bases; unmatched bases: 4. The length of the CDR3 is 13 residues. Germline CDR1 and CDR2: GTSNPN and SVGIG (reference sequence). The CDR3 reads CAWSAGGKYEQYF. The CDR3 DNA is TGTGCCTGGAGTGCCGGGGGGAAGTACGAGCAGTACTTC.

V and J are TRBV29-1 and TRBJ2-3, with TRBD2 as a possible D gene (5 bases). Per germline, CDR1 SQVTM and CDR2 ANQGSEA. The V and J ends lost 5 bases and 1 base respectively, with 10 bases between them. The CDR3 spans 13 residues. The CDR3 DNA reads as TGCAGCGTTCTACCAGCGGGCACAGATACGCAGTATTTT. Its translation is CSVLPAGTDTQYF.

The V gene is TRBV7-9, the J gene TRBJ1-2; TRBD1 agrees at 7 bases. V shed 5 bases and J 8 bases; nucleotides not matched to a gene: 8. The CDR3 has 13 residues. CDR1 and CDR2 from the germline V gene are SEHNR and FQNEAQ (reference sequence). CDR3 amino acids: CASSPGTAWGYTF. For the CDR3, the DNA is TGTGCCAGCAGCCCGGGGACAGCCTGGGGCTACACCTTC.

The chain recombines TRBV7-2 with TRBJ2-7; 7 bases match TRBD2. Trimming removed 1 base from V and 1 base from J; junction bases left unmatched: 4. This CDR3 contains 15 residues. Germline CDR1 reads SGHTA; CDR2 reads FQGNSA. The CDR3 DNA reads as TGTGCCAGCAGCTTAGGGCCAGCGGGATCCTACGAGCAGTACTTC. Its translation is CASSLGPAGSYEQYF.

In this sample, this clone turned up a few times. This sample also contains other DNA sequences that code for the same CDR3. This chain uses TRBV19 with TRBJ1-1; 9 bases are shared with TRBD1. This CDR3 comprises 14 residues. With V trimmed by 6 bases and J by 5 bases, 7 bases remained unmatched. Germline V gene lookup returns CDR1 LNHDA and CDR2 SQIVND (reference sequence). The CDR3 nucleotides are TGTGCCAGTAGCGTTACAGGGGGCTTGACTGAAGCTTTCTTT. This translates into CASSVTGGLTEAFF.

This chain connects TRBV19 to TRBJ1-3; no clear D gene. The germline gives CDR1 LNHDA, CDR2 SQIVND (reference sequence). The CDR3 is 15 amino acids. V shed 7 bases and J shed 3 bases, with 16 bases lying between them. The CDR3 is CASNSPGGNGNTIYF. The CDR3 nucleotides are TGTGCCAGTAATTCCCCGGGAGGGAATGGAAACACCATATATTTT. Based on the CDR3 plus reference TRBV19 and TRBJ1-3, the full variable domain is DGGITQSPKYLFRKEGQNVTLSCEQNLNHDAMYWYRQDPGQGLRLIYYSQIVNDFQKGDIAEGYSVSREKKESFPLTVTSAQKNPTAFYLCASNSPGGNGNTIYFGEGSWLTVV.

The rearrangement links TRBV7-2 to TRBJ1-1; D perhaps matches TRBD1 (5 bases). This CDR3 contains 12 residues. V lost 2 bases and J lost 11, with 12 bases in between. CDR1 and CDR2 (germline): SGHTA, FQGNSA. CDR3 sequence (DNA): TGTGCCAGCAGCTTATCCAGGGATGACGCTTTCTTT. Its protein is CASSLSRDDAFF.

The chain is built from TRBV6-1 and TRBJ1-5; 7 bases align to TRBD1. This CDR3 comprises 16 residues. Germline CDR1 and CDR2: MNHNS and SASEGT. Germline trimming cut 3 bases from V and 3 bases from J; bases unmatched to any gene: 8. This CDR3 is CASSELTGLTNQPQHF. In DNA, the CDR3 is TGTGCCAGCAGTGAGTTGACAGGGTTAACCAATCAGCCCCAGCATTTT.

This clone has only one observation. The V call is TRBV7-3, the J call TRBJ2-5; TRBD2 aligns across 8 bases. The CDR3 spans 16 residues. Germline CDR1 SGHTA, CDR2 FQGTGA. V shed 1 base, J shed 5 bases, and the junction held 9 bases outside the gene matches. The CDR3 sequence is CASSLKAGVFGETQYF. CDR3 nucleotides: TGTGCCAGCAGCTTAAAAGCGGGGGTTTTCGGGGAGACCCAGTACTTC.

This chain links TRBV18 with TRBJ1-5; no clear D. This CDR3 comprises 14 residues. V lost 3 bases and J lost 5, with 11 bases in between. Germline values: CDR1 KGHSH, CDR2 LQKENI. CDR3: CASSPSRTDQPQHF. DNA for the CDR3: TGTGCCAGCTCACCCTCCCGTACAGATCAGCCCCAGCATTTT.

The chain carries TRBV5-1 and TRBJ1-1; D perhaps matches TRBD1 (5 bases). The CDR3 is 15 amino acids. Germline CDR1 and CDR2: SGHRS and YFSETQ. Deletions cut 0 bases from V and 1 base from J, with 10 bases between. The CDR3 region is CASSLVGASNTEAFF. CDR3 sequence (DNA): TGCGCCAGCAGCTTGGTAGGGGCATCGAACACTGAAGCTTTCTTT. Supplemented by reference TRBV5-1 and TRBJ1-1, the full variable domain reads KAGVTQTPRYLIKTRGQQVTLSCSPISGHRSVSWYQQTPGQGLQFLFEYFSETQRNKGNFPGRFSGRQFSNSRSEMNVSTLELGDSALYLCASSLVGASNTEAFFGQGTRLTVV.

The chain carries TRBV15 and TRBJ2-2, with 7 positions matching TRBD2. The CDR3 loop spans 17 amino acids. CDR1 is LNHNV and CDR2 is YYDKDF in the germline V gene (reference sequence). The junction had 13 bases not matched to a gene; V was cut back by 3 bases and J by 6 bases. The CDR3 sequence is CATSSPPPGTSAGELFF. The CDR3 region has the DNA TGTGCCACCAGCAGCCCCCCCCCGGGAACTAGCGCCGGGGAGCTGTTTTTT.

The rearrangement joins TRBV5-1 to TRBJ2-3, with TRBD2 matching over 7 bases. The CDR3 is 18 residues long. In germline, CDR1 is SGHRS, CDR2 YFSETQ. V dropped 1 base and J dropped 1; count of bases not matched to a gene: 12. The CDR3 DNA follows: TGCGCCAGCAGCTTGATTGGGGGAGGGCCGATACGCACAGATACGCAGTATTTT. It yields the protein CASSLIGGGPIRTDTQYF.

The rearrangement links TRBV9 to TRBJ2-1; 13 bases agree with TRBD2. CDR3 length: 14 amino acids. The J segment lost 15 bases and the V segment lost 3 bases, leaving 9 bases of the junction unmatched. From germline, CDR1 is SGDLS and CDR2 YYNGEE. The CDR3 protein is CASSAGLAGEWLFF. CDR3 nucleotides: TGTGCCAGCAGCGCAGGACTAGCGGGAGAATGGCTGTTCTTC. Variable domain in full (rest from reference TRBV9 and TRBJ2-1): DSGVTQTPKHLITATGQRVTLRCSPRSGDLSVYWYQQSLDQGLQFLIQYYNGEERAKGNILERFSAQQFPDLHSELNLSSLELGDSALYFCASSAGLAGEWLFFGPGTRLTVL.

The chain recombines TRBV28 with TRBJ1-6, with D tentatively TRBD1 (6 bases). Germline values: CDR1 MDHEN, CDR2 SYDVKM. The CDR3 covers 14 residues. The germline V and J ends were trimmed by 5 bases and 10 bases, with 15 bases remaining between them. CDR3 protein: CASSTQGFSSPLHF. For the CDR3, the DNA is TGTGCCAGCAGTACCCAGGGGTTCTCCTCACCCCTCCACTTT. The variable domain in full, completed from reference TRBV28 and TRBJ1-6, reads DVKVTQSSRYLVKRTGEKVFLECVQDMDHENMFWYRQDPGLGLRLIYFSYDVKMKEKGDIPEGYSVSREKKERFSLILESASTNQTSMYLCASSTQGFSSPLHFGNGTRLTVT.

This clone showed up just a few times. The chain links TRBV5-8 to TRBJ1-4; D gene uncertain. Germline V gene lookup returns CDR1 SGHTS and CDR2 YDEGEE. CDR3 length: 16 amino acids. The V end was cut by 0 bases, the J end by 4 bases, with 13 bases between. In DNA, the CDR3 is TGTGCCAGCAGCTTGGGAGGGAGCAGAGTTAATGAAAAACTGTTTTTT. Its translation is CASSLGGSRVNEKLFF.

The genes are TRBV7-2 and TRBJ2-7, with 8 bases aligning to TRBD2. The CDR3 spans 14 residues. V gave up 1 base and J gave up 2 bases; unmatched junction bases: 1. Germline assignment: CDR1 SGHTA and CDR2 FQGNSA. CDR3 DNA sequence: TGTGCCAGCAGCTTAGGGCGGGGGGCCTACGAGCAGTACTTC. It specifies CASSLGRGAYEQYF.

V usage is TRBV10-3 and J usage is TRBJ1-1, with TRBD1 identical over 7 bases. The V and J ends lost 4 bases and 2 bases, in that order; junction bases with no gene match: 10. Germline CDR1 and CDR2: ENHRY and SYGVKD. CDR3 length: 16 amino acids. Here the CDR3 reads CAISGRTGQLNTEAFF. The CDR3 nucleotides read TGTGCCATCAGTGGGCGGACGGGACAGCTTAACACTGAAGCTTTCTTT.

V gene TRBV4-2 combines with J gene TRBJ2-3, with 7 bases identical to TRBD2. Looked up from germline, CDR1 is LGHNA and CDR2 is YNFKEQ. The junction had 7 bases not matched to a gene; V was cut back by 4 bases and J by 3 bases. The length of the CDR3 is 15 residues. The CDR3 DNA reads TGTGCCAGCAGCCCGGGAGGCAGATATACAGATACGCAGTATTTT. Its translation is CASSPGGRYTDTQYF.

The chain combines TRBV28 with TRBJ1-1, with D unresolved. The V and J ends lost 5 bases and 0 bases respectively, with 16 bases between them. The CDR3 is 16 amino acids. Looked up from germline, CDR1 is MDHEN and CDR2 is SYDVKM. CDR3 DNA sequence: TGTGCCAGCAGTCCCCAGGTCGACGGGATGAACACTGAAGCTTTCTTT. This gives the protein CASSPQVDGMNTEAFF.

This clone was counted between two and nine times. A junction boundary mismatches the germline segment, possibly from a read error. The chain is built from TRBV7-9 and TRBJ2-7; no reliable D call. The germline gives CDR1 SEHNR, CDR2 FQNEAQ (reference sequence). CDR3 length: 12 residues. The CDR3 region is CSSSLRSDEQYF. CDR3 bases: TGTTCCAGCAGCTTGAGGTCCGACGAGCAGTACTTC.

The J gene is TRBJ2-2, the V gene TRBV6-1; 10 bases align to TRBD1. Germline loops: CDR1 MNHNS, CDR2 SASEGT. Unmatched junction bases numbered 7, after V lost 6 bases and J lost 6 bases. This CDR3 has 15 amino acids. CDR3 region: CASRDDRGRPGELFF. CDR3 coding DNA: TGTGCCAGCAGGGACGACAGGGGGCGGCCCGGGGAGCTGTTTTTT.

V gene TRBV6-5 combines with J gene TRBJ1-1, with 9 nucleotides matching TRBD1. V was clipped by 2 bases and J by 1 base; unmatched bases: 5. CDR3 length: 16 residues. Germline V gene lookup returns CDR1 MNHEY and CDR2 SVGAGI. The CDR3 DNA is TGTGCCAGCAGTTACGTCGGACAGGGGTCGAACACTGAAGCTTTCTTT. Encoded protein: CASSYVGQGSNTEAFF.

The V and J genes are TRBV5-6 and TRBJ1-4; tentatively, D is TRBD1 (5 bases). Germline CDR1 and CDR2: SGHDT and YYEEEE. Trimming removed 1 base from V and 8 bases from J, with 15 bases in between. The CDR3 covers 15 residues. The CDR3 DNA is TGTGCCAGCAGCTTGCCGGGCAGGGATCGCGAAAAACTGTTTTTT. It encodes CASSLPGRDREKLFF.

The CDR3 loop reads CAYGYYGNTIYF. The CDR3, as DNA: TGTGCCTACGGGTACTACGGAAACACCATATATTTT. This rearrangement joins TRBV30 to TRBJ1-3, with D hard to call. Per germline, CDR1 GTSNPN and CDR2 SVGIG (reference sequence). There are 12 residues in the CDR3. Trimming shortened V by 7 bases and J by 4 bases, and 11 bases separated the two germline ends.

This clone was found once. The V gene is TRBV29-1, the J gene TRBJ2-3; possibly TRBD1 for D (6 bases). The germline CDR1 and CDR2 sequences are SQVTM and ANQGSEA. The CDR3 extends over 14 amino acids. With 4 bases removed from V and 1 base from J, the gap between germline ends came to 12 bases. The CDR3 is CSVARGFGTDTQYF. The CDR3 DNA reads as TGCAGCGTTGCCAGGGGATTTGGCACAGATACGCAGTATTTT.